This TCR beta chain was obtained from a study of cytomegalovirus exposure and HLA in healthy donors. Among the donors, all were healthy bone marrow donors. Study-wide results and limits: TCR beta chain V- and J-gene trimming was linked, in a later analysis, to a missense variant in DCLRE1C.

In regard to this clone: Its specificity is unknown.

The study ran its PCR with 60 Vbeta and 13 Jbeta primers. Libraries were prepared by immunoSEQ multiplex PCR; TCRdb keeps only in-frame clonotypes and omits some of them. The profile shows 85,000 to 100,000 clones, approximately 79% of them singletons. The CDR3 has 15 residues. From germline, CDR1 is SNHLY and CDR2 FYNNEI. V lost 3 bases and J lost 0, with 10 bases in between. Sequenced sample: PBMCs. This chain joins TRBV2 and TRBJ2-3; possibly TRBD2 for D (6 bases). The receptor's source is a woman aged 40-49 years in good health and CMV-seronegative. The CDR3 DNA is TGTGCCAGCAGTGACGGGGAGGCAAGCACAGATACGCAGTATTTT. The encoded protein is CASSDGEASTDTQYF.